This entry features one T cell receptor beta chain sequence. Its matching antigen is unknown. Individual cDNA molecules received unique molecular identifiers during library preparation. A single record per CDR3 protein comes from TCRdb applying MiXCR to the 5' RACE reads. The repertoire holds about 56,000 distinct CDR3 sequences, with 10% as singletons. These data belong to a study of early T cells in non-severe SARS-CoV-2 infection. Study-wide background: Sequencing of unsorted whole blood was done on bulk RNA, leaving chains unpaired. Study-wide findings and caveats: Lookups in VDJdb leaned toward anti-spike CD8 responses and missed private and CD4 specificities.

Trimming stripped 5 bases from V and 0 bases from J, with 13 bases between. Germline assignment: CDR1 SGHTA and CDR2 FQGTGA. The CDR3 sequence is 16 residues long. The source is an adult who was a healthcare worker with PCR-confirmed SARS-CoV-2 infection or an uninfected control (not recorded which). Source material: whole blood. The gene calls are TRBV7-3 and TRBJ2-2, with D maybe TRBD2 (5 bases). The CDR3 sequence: CASSTLGGPNTGELFF. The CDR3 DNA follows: TGTGCCAGCAGCACCCTAGGAGGCCCGAACACCGGGGAGCTGTTTTTT.